The sequence of this T cell receptor (beta chain) was determined in a study of technical replicates of blood from a handful of donors. CDR3 size: 17 residues. J was trimmed by 0 bases and V by 6 bases; bases with no gene match: 10. Per germline, CDR1 MDHEN and CDR2 SYDVKM. The assay was immunoSEQ multiplex PCR, and TCRdb's table has in-frame clones only and misses some. The data hold more than 95,000 clones, with about 96% observed a single time. This sequence originates from a human donor in good health. The chain joins TRBV28 to TRBJ2-1, with 8 bases that match TRBD1. Sequences were obtained from T cells isolated from PBMCs. The CDR3 sequence is CASRGQVRISSYNEQFF. The CDR3 DNA is TGTGCCAGCAGGGGACAGGTGAGGATAAGCTCCTACAATGAGCAGTTCTTC.